The next 21 T cell receptor beta chains were all read from a single sample in a study of beta chain features in type 1 diabetes. Study findings and constraints: A moderate, significant TCRB CDR3 shortening appeared in type 1 diabetes across four CD4+ subsets.

The study reverse transcribed the entire isolated RNA, so it sequenced expressed TCRB transcripts. The repertoire was sequenced with immunoSEQ multiplex PCR; TCRdb's copy has only in-frame clones and lacks some. Counted here are 300,000 to 450,000 clones, 8% to 10% occurring once; the ten biggest clones make up 0.6%. These receptors have no identified antigens. Input material: central memory CD4+ T cells from blood. The source of these receptors is a man aged 25-45 years with type 1 diabetes.

This clone was seen a few times. This chain uses TRBV14 with TRBJ2-5; D unresolved. Germline V lookup: CDR1 SGHDN, CDR2 FVKESK. The CDR3 consists of 14 residues. V shed 3 bases and J shed 3 bases, with 11 bases lying between them. Written as DNA, the CDR3 is TGTGCCAGCAGCCACATTGGGTCGGAAGAGACCCAGTACTTC. This translates into CASSHIGSEETQYF.

This clone was observed at least ten times. The rearrangement links TRBV25-1 to TRBJ2-3; 10 nucleotides match TRBD1. Germline V gene data show CDR1 as MGHDK and CDR2 as SYGVNS. CDR3 length: 15 amino acids. J lost 3 bases, V lost 8 bases, and 8 bases had no gene match. DNA for the CDR3: TGTGCCAGCGAACCGGGACAGGGGCCGACAGATACGCAGTATTTT. It codes for CASEPGQGPTDTQYF.

V usage is TRBV2 and J usage is TRBJ2-1; D gene ambiguous. This CDR3 contains 12 residues. V was shortened by 5 bases and J by 15 bases, with 17 bases between the two germline ends. The V gene's germline CDR1 is SNHLY and CDR2 FYNNEI. This chain's CDR3 is CASSLLVTSPFF. The CDR3 DNA is TGTGCCAGCAGTTTGCTGGTCACAAGTCCGTTCTTC. Drawing the rest from reference TRBV2 and TRBJ2-1, the complete variable domain is EPEVTQTPSHQVTQMGQEVILRCVPISNHLYFYWYRQILGQKVEFLVSFYNNEISEKSEIFDDQFSVERPDGSNFTLKIRSTKLEDSAMYFCASSLLVTSPFFGPGTRLTVL.

This clone was counted only a few times. The V call is TRBV27, the J call TRBJ2-7, with 11 bases matching TRBD2. Germline V gives CDR1 MNHEY, CDR2 SMNVEV (reference sequence). The CDR3 has 15 residues. Germline trimming cut 5 bases from V and 3 bases from J; bases unmatched to any gene: 6. In nucleotides, the CDR3 is TGTGCCAGCAGTGCACTAGCGGGAGCTTTCTACGAGCAGTACTTC. It translates to CASSALAGAFYEQYF.

This clone came up a few times. The rearrangement links TRBV4-1 to TRBJ2-7, with D possibly being TRBD1 (5 bases). Germline V gives CDR1 MGHRA, CDR2 YSYEKL. V was pared by 0 bases and J by 8 bases, with 14 bases between. This CDR3 has 14 residues. The CDR3 reads CASSQEPGQSKQYF. Written as DNA, the CDR3 is TGCGCCAGCAGCCAAGAGCCAGGGCAAAGCAAGCAGTACTTC.

This clone has at least ten counts. It is unclear where the CDR3 begins or ends on the DNA, so no DNA is shown, and the CDR3 is as TCRdb lists it. This chain uses TRBV9 with TRBJ2-4; TRBD2 is the table's D call, not checked against the DNA. Germline assignment: CDR1 SGDLS and CDR2 YYNGEE. Including both end residues, the CDR3 is 14 amino acids long. The CDR3: CASSVGTGTSGRYF.

As regards this clone: The junction differs from germline at one of its ends, possibly a read error. The rearrangement uses TRBV4-1 and TRBJ1-5, with D hard to call. Germline-derived CDR1 and CDR2 are MGHRA and YSYEKL. This CDR3 contains 15 residues. The CDR3 sequence is CASSQDIISNSRLHF. The CDR3 bases are TGTGCCAGCAGCCAAGATATAATCTCGAACAGTCGTCTCCATTTT.

The table lists this clone with a few counts. V usage is TRBV2 and J usage is TRBJ1-1; D might be TRBD1 (5 bases). There are 14 residues in the CDR3. Germline V gene sequence: CDR1 SNHLY, CDR2 FYNNEI. V gave up 0 bases and J gave up 5 bases, with 10 bases separating them. The DNA of the CDR3 is TGTGCCAGCAGTGAAGCGATGGGGGAGACTGAAGCTTTCTTT. Translating it yields CASSEAMGETEAFF.

The rearrangement joins TRBV7-3 to TRBJ2-4; possibly TRBD2 for D (6 bases). The germline CDR1 and CDR2 sequences are SGHTA and FQGTGA. The CDR3 totals 16 residues. V lost 5 bases to trimming and J lost 3 bases, with 17 bases between them. This CDR3 is CASSPAGGKDKNIQYF. As DNA, the CDR3 is TGTGCCAGCAGCCCAGCGGGTGGTAAAGACAAAAACATTCAGTACTTC.

This clone has just a few counts. V and J are TRBV7-2 and TRBJ2-2, with a weak D call TRBD1 (5 bases). Deletions cut 2 bases from V and 2 bases from J, with 6 bases between. The CDR3 totals 14 residues. CDR1 is SGHTA and CDR2 is FQGNSA in the germline V gene. The CDR3 spells CASSLQGNTGELFF. DNA for the CDR3: TGTGCCAGCAGCTTACAGGGTAACACCGGGGAGCTGTTTTTT. Full variable domain (outside the CDR3, taken from reference TRBV7-2 and TRBJ2-2): GAGVSQSPSNKVTEKGKDVELRCDPISGHTALYWYRQSLGQGLEFLIYFQGNSAPDKSGLPSDRFSAERTGGSVSTLTIQRTQQEDSAVYLCASSLQGNTGELFFGEGSRLTVL.

This clone was observed at least ten times. The chain recombines TRBV28 with TRBJ2-1; D is possibly TRBD1 (6 bases). V was trimmed by 6 bases and J by 5 bases, leaving 32 bases between them. The CDR3 length is 20 residues. Germline V gene data show CDR1 as MDHEN and CDR2 as SYDVKM. CDR3 coding DNA: TGTGCCAGCAGCGATAGTTATGCCGAAGGAGGACAGATTCCACACAATGAGCAGTTCTTC. Protein product: CASSDSYAEGGQIPHNEQFF.

This clone was observed a few times. The rearrangement uses TRBV5-6 and TRBJ1-2; TRBD1 agrees at 12 bases. V shed 3 bases, J shed 14 bases, and the junction held 11 bases outside the gene matches. The germline V gene has CDR1 SGHDT and CDR2 YYEEEE. The CDR3 spans 14 residues. Written as DNA, the CDR3 is TGTGCCAGCAGCTCCGGGACAGGGGGCGGTATCCAGACCTTC. Translation gives CASSSGTGGGIQTF.

V and J are TRBV6-5 and TRBJ2-1; D unresolved. CDR3 length equals 14 residues. V lost 2 bases and J lost 5, with 10 bases in between. Germline CDR1 and CDR2: MNHEY and SVGAGI. This chain's CDR3 is CASSYLRHHNEQFF. CDR3 DNA: TGTGCCAGCAGTTACCTCCGTCACCACAATGAGCAGTTCTTC.

In its sample, this clone was seen a few times. CDR3: CASSLYRDAGELFF. In DNA, the CDR3 is TGTGCCAGCAGCTTATACAGGGACGCCGGGGAGCTGTTTTTT. The V and J genes are TRBV7-2 and TRBJ2-2; D may be TRBD1 (6 bases). The CDR3 loop spans 14 amino acids. CDR1 is SGHTA, CDR2 FQGNSA, per germline. Trimming removed 2 bases at V and 6 bases at J, with 10 bases between.

This clone has more than one count but fewer than ten. The CDR3 coding sequence is TGTGCCAGCAGCGGACAGGGGGCAGGAGGCTACACCTTC. Translation gives CASSGQGAGGYTF. The gene calls are TRBV6-6 and TRBJ1-2; TRBD1 matches at 11 bases. The CDR3 is 13 residues long. Germline V gene data show CDR1 as MNHNY and CDR2 as SVGAGI (reference sequence). J was trimmed by 8 bases and V by 6 bases; bases with no gene match: 5.

This clone was recorded a few times. The chain employs TRBV5-1 and TRBJ2-7; D is uncertain. Trimming shortened V by 0 bases and J by 4 bases, and 5 bases separated the two germline ends. The CDR3 is 12 residues long. CDR1 SGHRS and CDR2 YFSETQ come from the germline V gene. The CDR3 region has the DNA TGCGCCAGCAGCTTGGATGAATACGAGCAGTACTTC. Amino acids: CASSLDEYEQYF.

The rearrangement joins TRBV19 to TRBJ1-5, with 8 bases lining up with TRBD1. V was clipped by 6 bases and J by 5 bases; unmatched bases: 18. The germline gives CDR1 LNHDA, CDR2 SQIVND (reference sequence). The CDR3 totals 18 residues. Here the CDR3 reads CASRLSPNRQGYDQPQHF. CDR3 in DNA: TGTGCCAGTAGGCTTAGCCCCAACAGACAGGGGTATGATCAGCCCCAGCATTTT.

Comments on this clone: A read error is likely here: a far larger clone is one base away. The J gene is TRBJ2-1, the V gene TRBV29-1, with D uncertain. Germline assignment: CDR1 SQVTM and CDR2 ANQGSEA. Trimming took off 4 bases at V and 10 bases at J, with 8 bases between the two ends. The CDR3 contains 10 residues. The CDR3 bases are TGCAGCGTTGGAGCATGGGAGCAGTTCTTC. The encoded protein is CSVGAWEQFF.

This clone was detected a few times. The genes are TRBV7-9 and TRBJ1-4, with a possible D match to TRBD1 (5 bases). V shed 3 bases and J shed 7 bases, with 15 bases lying between them. Looked up from germline, CDR1 is SEHNR and CDR2 is FQNEAQ (reference sequence). CDR3 size: 15 residues. This CDR3 reads CASSFQGGAGEKLFF. The CDR3 DNA reads TGTGCCAGCAGCTTTCAGGGCGGAGCGGGTGAAAAACTGTTTTTT.

The chain combines TRBV27 with TRBJ1-1; maybe TRBD1 (5 bases). V was trimmed by 6 bases and J by 4 bases, leaving 27 bases between them. CDR3 length equals 18 residues. Germline V gene lookup returns CDR1 MNHEY and CDR2 SMNVEV (reference sequence). The CDR3 sequence is CASSSTGGSGIQGTEAFF. The CDR3 region has the DNA TGTGCCAGCAGCTCGACGGGCGGAAGCGGGATTCAGGGCACTGAAGCTTTCTTT.

The chain is built from TRBV5-4 and TRBJ1-1, with D tentatively TRBD1 (5 bases). CDR3 length: 15 residues. CDR1 and CDR2 from the germline V gene are SGHNT and YYREEE (reference sequence). V was pared by 3 bases and J by 0 bases, with 12 bases between. This CDR3 is CASSWGTVMNTEAFF. Here the CDR3 DNA reads TGTGCCAGCAGCTGGGGGACGGTTATGAACACTGAAGCTTTCTTT.